These T cell receptor beta chains were read from a single sample in a study of shared clonotypes between healthy human individuals. The data were produced by immunoSEQ multiplex PCR, yet TCRdb's version contains in-frame clones alone and is incomplete. This table has around 1,000,000 clones, roughly 77% appearing once. Sequencing was done on a sample of memory CD4+ T cells from PBMCs. These receptors all come from a man aged 18-30 years in good health. Some clones in this sample may be carry-over from other donors' samples. Both conserved end residues are part of each CDR3. Each record gives: J gene, clone size, V gene, D gene, CDR3 protein, CDR3 DNA. The D gene is left open where the match is weak. The size of a clone is reported for some rows only, either as once, few or many, or as a class for expanded clones.

j_call: TRBJ2-1; clone_size: -; v_call: TRBV2; d_call: -; cdr3_aa: CASRLSGRVDEQFF; cdr3_nt: TGTGCCAGCAGACTGTCGGGCAGGGTCGATGAGCAGTTCTTC
j_call: TRBJ1-4; clone_size: -; v_call: TRBV7-9; d_call: TRBD1; cdr3_aa: CASSFRTGGANEKLFF; cdr3_nt: TGTGCCAGCAGCTTTAGGACAGGGGGGGCTAATGAAAAACTGTTTTTT
j_call: TRBJ2-5; clone_size: -; v_call: TRBV6-5; d_call: -; cdr3_aa: CASRSPRVGEETQYF; cdr3_nt: TGTGCCAGCAGGTCACCCCGGGTAGGTGAAGAGACCCAGTACTTC
j_call: TRBJ1-5; clone_size: -; v_call: TRBV2; d_call: -; cdr3_aa: CASSRTAPAQPQHF; cdr3_nt: TGTGCCAGCAGTCGGACAGCGCCGGCTCAGCCCCAGCATTTT
j_call: TRBJ1-1; clone_size: few; v_call: TRBV5-1; d_call: -; cdr3_aa: CASSFPGDVAFF; cdr3_nt: TGCGCCAGCAGCTTTCCGGGAGATGTGGCTTTCTTT
j_call: TRBJ1-1; clone_size: -; v_call: TRBV21-1; d_call: -; cdr3_aa: CASSKVDRAYQNTEAFF; cdr3_nt: TGTGCCAGCAGCAAAGTGGACAGGGCATATCAGAACACTGAAGCTTTCTTT
j_call: TRBJ2-7; clone_size: -; v_call: TRBV5-1; d_call: TRBD2; cdr3_aa: CASSPGLAGTFNTYEQYF; cdr3_nt: TGCGCCAGCAGCCCCGGACTAGCGGGCACTTTCAACACCTACGAGCAGTACTTC
j_call: TRBJ2-2; clone_size: -; v_call: TRBV11-2; d_call: TRBD1; cdr3_aa: CASSGRGVTGSNTGELFF; cdr3_nt: TGTGCCAGCAGCGGACGAGGGGTGACAGGGTCGAACACCGGGGAGCTGTTTTTT
j_call: TRBJ2-3; clone_size: -; v_call: TRBV19; d_call: TRBD2; cdr3_aa: CASTSGLAGVDTQYF; cdr3_nt: TGTGCCTCTACCTCAGGGCTAGCGGGAGTGGATACGCAGTATTTT
j_call: TRBJ1-2; clone_size: -; v_call: TRBV12-5; d_call: TRBD1; cdr3_aa: CASGLGTGGFGYGYTF; cdr3_nt: TGTGCTAGTGGTTTGGGGACAGGGGGCTTCGGCTATGGCTACACCTTC
j_call: TRBJ1-2; clone_size: once; v_call: TRBV28; d_call: -; cdr3_aa: CASSPAGVYGYTF; cdr3_nt: TGTGCCAGCAGCCCAGCAGGCGTCTATGGCTACACCTTC
j_call: TRBJ1-5; clone_size: -; v_call: TRBV7-8; d_call: TRBD1; cdr3_aa: CASSKTTGGSNQPQHF; cdr3_nt: TGTGCCAGCAGCAAAACGACAGGGGGTAGCAATCAGCCCCAGCATTTT
j_call: TRBJ1-2; clone_size: once; v_call: TRBV28; d_call: -; cdr3_aa: CASSSSRDWDGYTF; cdr3_nt: TGTGCCAGCAGTTCCTCACGGGACTGGGATGGCTACACCTTC
j_call: TRBJ2-7; clone_size: few; v_call: TRBV6-5; d_call: -; cdr3_aa: CASSYTGPRGYEQYF; cdr3_nt: TGTGCCAGCAGTTATACGGGCCCTAGGGGCTACGAGCAGTACTTC
j_call: TRBJ1-3; clone_size: -; v_call: TRBV5-5; d_call: TRBD1; cdr3_aa: CASSYQTGGSGNTIYF; cdr3_nt: TGTGCCAGCAGCTACCAAACAGGGGGCTCTGGAAACACCATATATTTT
j_call: TRBJ1-1; clone_size: -; v_call: TRBV28; d_call: TRBD1; cdr3_aa: CASTRQGARTEAFF; cdr3_nt: TGTGCCAGCACCAGACAGGGGGCGCGCACTGAAGCTTTCTTT
j_call: TRBJ2-2; clone_size: -; v_call: TRBV30; d_call: -; cdr3_aa: CALGHPRGAAGELFF; cdr3_nt: TGTGCCTTAGGGCACCCGAGGGGGGCGGCCGGGGAGCTGTTTTTT
j_call: TRBJ2-6; clone_size: -; v_call: TRBV5-1; d_call: TRBD1; cdr3_aa: CASSPGGTGANVLTF; cdr3_nt: TGCGCCAGCAGCCCAGGGGGCACTGGGGCCAACGTCCTGACTTTC
j_call: TRBJ2-1; clone_size: -; v_call: TRBV2; d_call: TRBD1; cdr3_aa: CASRVPGQGSNEQFF; cdr3_nt: TGTGCCAGCAGGGTCCCGGGACAGGGTTCCAATGAGCAGTTCTTC
j_call: TRBJ2-7; clone_size: -; v_call: TRBV7-2; d_call: -; cdr3_aa: CASSSQGLGLEEQYF; cdr3_nt: TGTGCCAGCAGCTCCCAGGGGCTGGGACTTGAGGAGCAGTACTTC
j_call: TRBJ2-5; clone_size: -; v_call: TRBV15; d_call: -; cdr3_aa: CATSRGEGETQYF; cdr3_nt: TGTGCCACCAGCAGAGGCGAAGGGGAGACCCAGTACTTC
j_call: TRBJ2-5; clone_size: -; v_call: TRBV5-6; d_call: -; cdr3_aa: CASSLGLETQYF; cdr3_nt: TGTGCCAGCAGCTTGGGTTTGGAGACCCAGTACTTC
j_call: TRBJ1-4; clone_size: -; v_call: TRBV2; d_call: -; cdr3_aa: CASSTGINEKLFF; cdr3_nt: TGTGCCAGCAGTACAGGGATTAATGAAAAACTGTTTTTT
j_call: TRBJ2-1; clone_size: -; v_call: TRBV5-1; d_call: TRBD2; cdr3_aa: CASSLGTSGGDEQFF; cdr3_nt: TGCGCCAGCAGCTTGGGGACTAGCGGGGGAGATGAGCAGTTCTTC